The 2 T cell receptor beta chains presented below share a single source sample, sequenced in a study of cytomegalovirus exposure and HLA in healthy donors. The PCR had 60 Vbeta and 13 Jbeta primers. Here immunoSEQ multiplex PCR was the method, and the copy in TCRdb shows in-frame clones only, minus some. The sample carries about 140,000 clones, about 74% recorded once. Sequencing was done on a sample of PBMCs. The receptors shown here come from a woman aged 50 to 60 in good health and CMV-seronegative.

V and J are TRBV5-1 and TRBJ2-5; D gene ambiguous. The ends were cut back, 2 bases at V and 1 base at J, with 6 bases in the middle. This CDR3 is built from 13 residues. Germline V CDR1 and CDR2: SGHRS, YFSETQ. The CDR3 loop reads CASSFVSQETQYF. The CDR3 DNA reads as TGCGCCAGCAGCTTCGTGTCCCAAGAGACCCAGTACTTC.

The genes are TRBV7-6 and TRBJ2-6, with D tentatively TRBD1 (5 bases). Germline V gene sequence: CDR1 SGHVS, CDR2 FNYEAQ. Trimming shortened V by 1 base and J by 2 bases, and 6 bases separated the two germline ends. The CDR3 loop spans 15 amino acids. This chain's CDR3 is CASSLGGAGANVLTF. In DNA, the CDR3 is TGTGCCAGCAGCTTAGGGGGCGCTGGGGCCAACGTCCTGACTTTC. The full variable domain, its missing parts supplied by reference TRBV7-6 and TRBJ2-6, is GAGVSQSPRYKVTKRGQDVALRCDPISGHVSLYWYRQALGQGPEFLTYFNYEAQQDKSGLPNDRFSAERPEGSISTLTIQRTEQRDSAMYRCASSLGGAGANVLTFGAGSRLTVL.